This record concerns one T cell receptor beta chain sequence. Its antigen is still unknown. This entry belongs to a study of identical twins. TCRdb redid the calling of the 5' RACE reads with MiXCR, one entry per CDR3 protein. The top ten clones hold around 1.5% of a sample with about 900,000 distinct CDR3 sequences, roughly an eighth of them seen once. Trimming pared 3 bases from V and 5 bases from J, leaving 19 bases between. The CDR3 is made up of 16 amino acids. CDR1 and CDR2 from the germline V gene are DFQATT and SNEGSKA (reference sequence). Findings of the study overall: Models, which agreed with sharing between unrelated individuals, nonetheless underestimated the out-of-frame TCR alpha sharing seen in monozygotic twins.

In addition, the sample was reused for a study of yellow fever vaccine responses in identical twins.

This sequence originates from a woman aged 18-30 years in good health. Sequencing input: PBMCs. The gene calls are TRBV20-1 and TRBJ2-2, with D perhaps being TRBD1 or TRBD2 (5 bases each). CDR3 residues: CSARDTRKGDTGELFF. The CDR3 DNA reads TGCAGTGCTAGGGACACTAGGAAAGGGGATACCGGGGAGCTGTTTTTT.